Described below is a single TCR beta chain sequence and its context. The sample belongs to a study of blood T cell repertoires in COVID-19. The overall study: PBMCs, B-cell-depleted T cells, or T cells provided the cDNA or gDNA that made up the material.

The authors' processing: Amplification of reference gene primers was used by the study to estimate nucleated cell counts. Here immunoSEQ multiplex PCR was the method, and the copy in TCRdb shows in-frame clones only, minus some. That table is the source of V, J and clone size, and D and trimming were worked out from the DNA. The table records more than 55,000 clones, roughly 80% of them present only once. The source material was peripheral blood. This clonotype originated in an elderly woman with acute or convalescent COVID-19.

CDR3 sequence reads: CASSPGTNTGELFF. DNA of the CDR3: TGTGCCAGCAGTCCGGGGACGAACACCGGGGAGCTGTTTTTT. This chain uses TRBV7-3 with TRBJ2-2; a weak D match, TRBD2 (5 bases). V shed 6 bases and J shed 0 bases, with 8 bases lying between them. This CDR3 is built from 14 residues. CDR1 and CDR2 (germline): SGHTA, FQGTGA.